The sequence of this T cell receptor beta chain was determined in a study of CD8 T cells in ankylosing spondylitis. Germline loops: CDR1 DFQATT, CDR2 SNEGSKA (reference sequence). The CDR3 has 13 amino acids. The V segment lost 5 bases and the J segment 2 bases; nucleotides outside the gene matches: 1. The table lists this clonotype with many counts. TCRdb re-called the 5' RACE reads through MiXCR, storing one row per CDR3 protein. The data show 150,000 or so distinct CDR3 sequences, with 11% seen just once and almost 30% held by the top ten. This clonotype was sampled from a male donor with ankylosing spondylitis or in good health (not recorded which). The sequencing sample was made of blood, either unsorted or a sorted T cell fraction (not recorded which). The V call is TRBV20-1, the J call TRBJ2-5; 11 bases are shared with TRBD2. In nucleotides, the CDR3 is TGCAGTGCTTTAGCGGGGGGGCAAGAGACCCAGTACTTC. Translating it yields CSALAGGQETQYF.